This T cell receptor beta chain is from a study of blood T cell repertoires in COVID-19. About the study: Spain, Italy and the United States supplied samples that represented acute and convalescent COVID-19.

This study enrolled people aged about 18 to 100 from about two dozen US geographic areas. Participants reported their clinical history, and cohort assignment relied on those reports. V lost 1 base and J lost 0, with 12 bases in between. Germline CDR1 and CDR2: SGHAT and FQNNGV. This CDR3 has 16 residues. In the original processing: Researchers report that nucleated cell counts were estimated from reference gene primer amplification. Data came from immunoSEQ multiplex PCR; TCRdb stores just in-frame clones and leaves some out. That table is the source of V, J and clone size, and D and trimming were worked out from the DNA. The repertoire holds some 330,000 clones, with 80% to 90% as singletons.

This sequence originates from a man in his thirties or forties who had recovered from COVID-19. Material: PBMCs or T cells enriched from blood (not recorded which). V is TRBV11-2 and J is TRBJ1-1; D unresolved. The CDR3 spells CASSLARLTMNTEAFF. In DNA, the CDR3 is TGTGCCAGCAGCTTAGCAAGACTCACAATGAACACTGAAGCTTTCTTT. Drawing the rest from reference TRBV11-2 and TRBJ1-1, the complete variable domain is EAGVAQSPRYKIIEKRQSVAFWCNPISGHATLYWYQQILGQGPKLLIQFQNNGVVDDSQLPKDRFSAERLKGVDSTLKIQPAKLEDSAVYLCASSLARLTMNTEAFFGQGTRLTVV.